What follows are 28 T cell receptor beta chains derived from one specimen sequenced in a study of response to subunit inactivated influenza vaccine. TCRdb independently ran MiXCR on the RT-PCR reads; one entry per CDR3 protein. The sample has approximately 500,000 distinct CDR3 sequences, around a quarter seen once. The sample also formed part of further work on T cells expressing NK-cell markers. That source notes: The authors generated TCR beta cDNA through 5'RACE template switching with UMIs.

The sample here was CD4+ T cells sorted from PBMCs, taken less than 13 days after vaccination. The receptor source for this set is a man aged 50 to 60 who received an inactivated influenza vaccine.

The table lists this clonotype with a few counts. DNA of the CDR3: TGTGCCATATCTTGGAGGGATGACGACGAGCAGTACTTC. The encoded protein is CAISWRDDDEQYF. The genes are TRBV10-3 and TRBJ2-7; D possibly corresponds to TRBD2 (6 bases). The V end was cut by 9 bases, the J end by 5 bases, with 17 bases between. The CDR3 runs to 13 residues. CDR1 is ENHRY, CDR2 SYGVKD, per germline.

This clonotype was observed a few times. The chain uses TRBV12-3 or TRBV12-4 and TRBJ2-1; 8 bases are shared with TRBD2. The V gene end was trimmed by 2 bases and the J gene end by 1 base; junction bases not matched to a gene: 4. This CDR3 spans 16 amino acids. CDR3 sequence reads: CASSLQRGNSYNEQFF. As DNA, the CDR3 is TGTGCCAGCAGTTTACAGCGGGGGAATTCCTACAATGAGCAGTTCTTC.

This clonotype was seen more than once but under ten times. This chain connects TRBV7-9 to TRBJ2-5; 9 nucleotides agree with TRBD1. The length of the CDR3 is 15 residues. Per germline, CDR1 SEHNR and CDR2 FQNEAQ (reference sequence). V lost 5 bases to trimming and J lost 2 bases; unmatched junction nucleotides: 6. In DNA, the CDR3 is TGTGCCAGCAGCAATCCTGGGACAGGGCAAGAGACCCAGTACTTC. It specifies CASSNPGTGQETQYF.

This clonotype has a handful of counts. This chain connects TRBV4-3 to TRBJ2-3; no reliable D call. Trimming removed 4 bases at V and 4 bases at J, with 9 bases between. Germline-derived CDR1 and CDR2 are LGHNA and YSLEER. CDR3 size: 13 residues. The CDR3 DNA reads TGCGCCAGCAGCCCTCAGGTCGCAGATACGCAGTATTTT. Amino acid sequence: CASSPQVADTQYF.

This rearrangement joins TRBV6-2 or TRBV6-3 to TRBJ2-1; TRBD1 might be the D (6 bases). Between the trimmed V and J ends, which lost 4 bases and 4 bases, there was a span of 11 bases. The CDR3 length is 14 residues. Germline assignment: CDR1 MNHEY and CDR2 SVGEGT. CDR3 nucleotides: TGTGCCAGCAGTTCCCTCGGACAGTACAATGAGCAGTTCTTC. It specifies CASSSLGQYNEQFF.

The rearrangement links TRBV9 to TRBJ1-2; 7 bases align to TRBD1. Germline V lookup: CDR1 SGDLS, CDR2 YYNGEE. With 2 bases clipped from V and 7 bases from J, the junction kept 8 bases outside the gene matches. The CDR3 has 14 residues. The CDR3 spells CASSVDQQGFGYTF. The CDR3 DNA follows: TGTGCCAGCAGCGTGGATCAACAGGGGTTTGGCTACACCTTC.

This clonotype was counted a few times. The V call is TRBV29-1, the J call TRBJ1-5; a weak D match, TRBD1 (5 bases). CDR1 and CDR2 from the germline V gene are SQVTM and ANQGSEA. The CDR3 is 13 residues long. The germline V and J ends were trimmed by 7 bases and 4 bases, with 14 bases remaining between them. The CDR3 reads CSALLGGNQPQHF. CDR3 DNA: TGCAGCGCCCTGCTGGGGGGGAATCAGCCCCAGCATTTT.

This clonotype came up once. V and J are TRBV6-1 and TRBJ2-3; D gene ambiguous. This CDR3 contains 18 residues. Trimming pared 2 bases from V and 6 bases from J, leaving 24 bases between. Germline CDR1 and CDR2: MNHNS and SASEGT. CDR3 DNA: TGTGCCAGCAGTGAATATGCAGGATCAGCGCCCCCGGCCGATACGCAGTATTTT. Translating it yields CASSEYAGSAPPADTQYF.

This clonotype was detected ten times or more. The chain uses TRBV2 and TRBJ2-7; D uncertain. V shed 2 bases and J shed 6 bases, with 11 bases lying between them. This CDR3 spans 13 amino acids. CDR1 and CDR2 from the germline V gene are SNHLY and FYNNEI. The CDR3 here is CASSESSWGEQYF. The CDR3 DNA is TGTGCCAGCAGTGAAAGCAGTTGGGGCGAGCAGTACTTC. Combining the CDR3 with reference TRBV2 and TRBJ2-7 gives the whole variable domain EPEVTQTPSHQVTQMGQEVILRCVPISNHLYFYWYRQILGQKVEFLVSFYNNEISEKSEIFDDQFSVERPDGSNFTLKIRSTKLEDSAMYFCASSESSWGEQYFGPGTRLTVT.

The CDR3 sequence is CSVAPGLSYNEQFF. CDR3 bases: TGCAGCGTTGCCCCAGGCCTCTCCTACAATGAGCAGTTCTTC. The genes are TRBV29-1 and TRBJ2-1; the D is unclear. The CDR3 sequence is 14 residues long. Germline V CDR1 and CDR2: SQVTM, ANQGSEA. V dropped 4 bases and J dropped 0 bases, with 10 bases sitting between them.

The rearrangement links TRBV29-1 to TRBJ1-2; weak D call: TRBD1 (5 bases). V lost 4 bases, J lost 0 bases, and 12 bases lay in between. Germline CDR1 and CDR2: SQVTM and ANQGSEA. This CDR3 region has 14 residues. CDR3 bases: TGCAGCGTTGTCGGGGGGAACGCTAACTATGGCTACACCTTC. Protein: CSVVGGNANYGYTF. The full variable domain, its missing parts supplied by reference TRBV29-1 and TRBJ1-2, is SAVISQKPSRDICQRGTSLTIQCQVDSQVTMMFWYRQQPGQSLTLIATANQGSEATYESGFVIDKFPISRPNLTFSTLTVSNMSPEDSSIYLCSVVGGNANYGYTFGSGTRLTVV.

The chain combines TRBV29-1 with TRBJ2-7, with D perhaps TRBD1 or TRBD2 (5 bases each). Germline V gene sequence: CDR1 SQVTM, CDR2 ANQGSEA. The CDR3 has 14 amino acids. The germline V and J ends were trimmed by 5 bases and 0 bases, with 14 bases remaining between them. The CDR3 nucleotides read TGCAGCGTTCTACGGGGCAGGAGCTCCTACGAGCAGTACTTC. Protein sequence: CSVLRGRSSYEQYF.

This clonotype occurred a few times. The chain employs TRBV2 and TRBJ2-5; no clear D gene. With 6 bases removed from V and 6 bases from J, the gap between germline ends came to 8 bases. The CDR3 spans 11 residues. Germline lookup yields CDR1 SNHLY and CDR2 FYNNEI. The CDR3: CASRQKQTQYF. DNA of the CDR3: TGTGCCAGCAGACAGAAACAGACCCAGTACTTC.

The V gene is TRBV12-3 or TRBV12-4, the J gene TRBJ1-5, with D maybe TRBD1 (5 bases). The CDR3 sequence is 15 residues long. V lost 5 bases, J lost 0 bases, and 11 bases lay in between. CDR3 DNA sequence: TGTGCCAGCAGTAGACAGAGAAATAGCAATCAGCCCCAGCATTTT. It translates to CASSRQRNSNQPQHF.

This clonotype was picked up a small number of times. CDR3 nucleotides: TGTGCCAGCAGCTTAGTAGAGCTAACCTACGAGCAGTACTTC. This codes for CASSLVELTYEQYF. This chain joins TRBV7-2 and TRBJ2-7; D is undetermined. Per germline, CDR1 SGHTA and CDR2 FQGNSA. The length of the CDR3 is 14 residues. V was shortened by 1 base and J by 2 bases, with 9 bases between the two germline ends.

J is TRBJ2-5 and V is TRBV20-1; either TRBD1 or TRBD2 may supply D (6 bases each). This CDR3 is 14 amino acids long. Germline V CDR1 and CDR2: DFQATT, SNEGSKA (reference sequence). The CDR3 nucleotides read TGCAGAGCCGTTCGGGGGCTGGAACAAGAGACCCAGTACTTC. As protein: CRAVRGLEQETQYF.

The chain uses TRBV7-9 and TRBJ2-1; D gene uncertain. The CDR3 is 13 amino acids. Germline V lookup: CDR1 SEHNR, CDR2 FQNEAQ (reference sequence). The ends were cut back, 5 bases at V and 5 bases at J, with 10 bases in the middle. CDR3 coding DNA: TGTGCCAGCAGCCCAAAGTCGGACAATGAGCAGTTCTTC. Amino acids: CASSPKSDNEQFF.

This clonotype has just a few counts. The chain uses TRBV12-3 or TRBV12-4 and TRBJ1-2; 8 positions match TRBD1. Trimming at V came to 2 bases and at J to 7 bases, leaving 3 bases not matched to a gene. The CDR3 runs to 13 residues. This chain's CDR3 is CASSLQGALGYTF. The CDR3, as DNA: TGTGCCAGCAGTTTACAGGGGGCGCTTGGCTACACCTTC.

The chain recombines TRBV12-3 or TRBV12-4 with TRBJ1-2; no firm D call. The V gene lost 8 bases and the J gene lost 13 bases, with 20 bases spanning the gap. The CDR3 consists of 12 residues. This chain's CDR3 is CASSTIPQAGTF. Here the CDR3 DNA reads TGTGCCAGCTCCACGATCCCCCAAGCAGGCACCTTC.

The genes are TRBV6-5 and TRBJ2-1; D is uncertain. The CDR3 consists of 13 residues. In germline, CDR1 is MNHEY, CDR2 SVGAGI. Trimming left V 2 bases short and J 0 bases short, with 2 bases between. The CDR3 DNA is TGTGCCAGCAGTTACACCTCCTACAATGAGCAGTTCTTC. This codes for CASSYTSYNEQFF.

The chain links TRBV20-1 to TRBJ2-2; D is perhaps TRBD1 (5 bases). V lost 1 base and J 5 bases, leaving 11 bases between the germline ends. Germline-derived CDR1 and CDR2 are DFQATT and SNEGSKA (reference sequence). This CDR3 is built from 14 residues. Written as DNA, the CDR3 is TGCAGTGCTAGAGCGGCAGGGCGAACCGGGGAGCTGTTTTTT. Residues: CSARAAGRTGELFF.

This clonotype came up once. The J gene is TRBJ2-7, the V gene TRBV4-1, with 10 bases lining up with TRBD1. The CDR3 runs to 12 residues. CDR1 and CDR2 (germline): MGHRA, YSYEKL. Trimming took 0 bases from V and 13 from J; bases not matched to a gene: 3. The CDR3 protein is CASSQEGTGVYF. The CDR3, as DNA: TGCGCCAGCAGCCAAGAAGGGACAGGGGTTTACTTC.

The rearrangement links TRBV4-3 to TRBJ2-6; D remains unclear. CDR3 length: 14 amino acids. V was cut by 4 bases and J by 2 bases, with 6 bases left in between. CDR1 LGHNA and CDR2 YSLEER come from the germline V gene. This chain's CDR3 is CASSRSTGANVLTF. The CDR3 DNA follows: TGCGCCAGCAGCCGGAGTACTGGGGCCAACGTCCTGACTTTC.

The V call is TRBV27, the J call TRBJ2-7, with a possible D match to TRBD2 (6 bases). The germline V and J ends were trimmed by 5 bases and 2 bases, with 13 bases remaining between them. Germline CDR1 reads MNHEY; CDR2 reads SMNVEV (reference sequence). The length of the CDR3 is 14 residues. The CDR3: CASSPQRAAYEQYF. CDR3 sequence (DNA): TGTGCCAGCAGTCCGCAGCGGGCCGCCTACGAGCAGTACTTC.

The rearrangement joins TRBV6-1 to TRBJ2-7, with D perhaps TRBD1 (6 bases). V gave up 10 bases and J gave up 5 bases, with 21 bases separating them. The CDR3 contains 14 residues. Germline assignment: CDR1 MNHNS and CDR2 SASEGT. CDR3 residues: CAIRDTSPPHEQYF. CDR3 nucleotides: TGTGCCATCCGGGACACAAGTCCCCCCCACGAGCAGTACTTC.

This clonotype was seen a few times. V and J are TRBV7-9 and TRBJ1-5; TRBD1 is a possible D gene (5 bases). The CDR3 length is 15 residues. Germline V gene data show CDR1 as SEHNR and CDR2 as FQNEAQ (reference sequence). Trimming stripped 1 base from V and 4 bases from J, with 11 bases between. The CDR3 is CASSLGDSLNQPQHF. The CDR3 bases are TGTGCCAGCAGCTTAGGCGACAGCCTAAATCAGCCCCAGCATTTT.

DNA of the CDR3: TGTGCCAGCAGCTTAGTCCTAGCGGGACGGGAGACCCAGTACTTC. This codes for CASSLVLAGRETQYF. The rearrangement uses TRBV7-2 and TRBJ2-5, with 9 nucleotides matching TRBD2. This CDR3 comprises 15 residues. The germline V gene has CDR1 SGHTA and CDR2 FQGNSA. V was pared by 1 base and J by 5 bases, with 5 bases of the junction left unmatched.

This clonotype was recorded a few times. The chain has TRBV5-1 and TRBJ1-6; D might be TRBD1 (6 bases). The germline V gene encodes CDR1 SGHRS and CDR2 YFSETQ. V shed 0 bases and J shed 0 bases, with 13 bases lying between them. The CDR3 runs 18 residues. CDR3 nucleotide sequence: TGCGCCAGCAGCTTGGACAGGGTCGATAGCTCCTATAATTCACCCCTCCACTTT. It specifies CASSLDRVDSSYNSPLHF.